The clone carrying this T cell receptor beta chain has only one observation. The data are from a study of T cell changes during pregnancy in multiple sclerosis. TCRdb keeps only in-frame clones here, not all; method: immunoSEQ multiplex PCR. Of about 61,000 clones in the sample, nearly 90% were seen once. Sequenced material: peripheral blood, taken in the first trimester of pregnancy. The TCR comes from a female donor with multiple sclerosis, enrolled in a pregnancy study.

Written as DNA, the CDR3 is TGTGCCAGCAGCTTGACAGGTACCTACAATGAGCAGTTCTTC. As protein: CASSLTGTYNEQFF. The chain couples TRBV7-6 to TRBJ2-1; tentatively, D is TRBD1 (6 bases). Trimming cost V 3 bases and J 2 bases, with 8 bases left between them. Germline CDR1 reads SGHVS; CDR2 reads FNYEAQ. This CDR3 is 14 amino acids long.